This TCR beta chain appears in the sequencing data of a study of PD-L1 blockade in urothelial cancer (dated by TCRdb to 2015 to 2018). With regard to the full study: All patients started therapy in the mid-2010s and received atezolizumab 1,200 mg intravenously every 3 weeks. Patients had an ECOG performance status of 0 or 1 and had received between 0 and 3 prior chemotherapy regimens. Pretreatment tumor samples, along with matched peripheral blood serially collected before and after atezolizumab treatment, were subjected to TCR sequencing. Durable clinical benefit was defined as progression-free survival longer than 6 months, and TCR features were also tested against progression-free and overall survival. Under 30 patients had pretreatment blood TCR-seq, some 24 had at least one posttreatment blood collection, and some 24 had tumor TCR-seq. Blood samples yielded a median of around 140,000 T cells and around 80,000 unique TCRs, with median clonality 0.080. About 85% of the roughly 29 patients were identified as males with urothelial cancer of bladder origin, and a prior smoking history was reported by 18 of 29 patients. Under ten patients achieved durable clinical benefit and 20 did not. In the same patients who had TCR sequencing, pretreatment tumors also underwent whole exome sequencing and RNA sequencing. Blood samples were analyzed at 3 weeks after treatment start (second dose) and at 6 weeks after treatment start. The study was an exploratory multi-omic analysis of somatic, immune and clinical correlates of response to PD-L1 blockade with atezolizumab in urothelial cancer. What the research found in general, with its limitations: Greater expansion of tumor-associated TCR clones in peripheral blood 3 weeks after the start of treatment was observed in patients with durable benefit (n of about 20, p = 0.022). Because the sample size was small (n ≈ 27) and many exploratory analyses were performed, the results are intended to be hypothesis-generating. A pretreatment peripheral blood TCR clonality below the median was linked to improved progression-free and overall survival.

Synthetic TCR analog templates were spiked into each PCR to estimate absolute template abundance from read counts. The immunoSEQ assay used bias-controlled V and J gene primers to amplify TCRbeta CDR3 regions from genomic DNA. Rearranged TCRbeta segments were sequenced at approximately 20X coverage. On the authors' methods: Clustering was used to correct sequencing errors, and CDR3s were annotated against IMGT to assign V, D and J genes. Downstream analyses used only productive TCRbeta rearrangements, leaving out any out-of-frame or stop-codon sequences. Clonality was calculated as one minus the Shannon entropy normalized by the log of the number of unique productive sequences. Clones differing between time points or between blood and tumor were identified using Fisher's exact test with Benjamini-Hochberg correction, with an adjusted p below 0.01 applied as the threshold. Sourced from immuneACCESS, this table was stored by TCRdb with only in-frame sequences that have V and J called. A share of the clones is absent; for the studies checked, an unresolved V gene accounts for under half, and the remainder has no known explanation. The V and J calls and the clone size are those of that table, but D and trimming were determined from the DNA. The sample table shows just over 50,000 clones, and roughly 77% are seen once. The ten largest make up 3.6% of the sample.

With regard to this clone: Which antigen it targets is not known. Base-call qualities are not available, and no considerably larger clone is one nucleotide away.

The cohort comprised more than 25 patients with locally advanced or metastatic urothelial carcinoma treated at Memorial Sloan Kettering on a trial protocol. Peripheral blood mononuclear cells were collected pretreatment and during treatment, with between 1 and 8 total time points per patient. The Qiagen DNeasy Blood extraction kit was used to purify genomic DNA from total PBMCs and from tumor samples. PBMCs were collected pretreatment and during treatment, and were isolated and stored as previously described. CDR1 and CDR2 are read off the germline V gene as SGHRS and YFSETQ. V and J lose 2 bases and 3 bases, and a span of 9 bases separates them. The CDR3 spans 14 residues, from the cysteine through the phenylalanine. Left in the record is the CDR3 DNA by itself, 42 bases read in frame from the first base.

Recombination joined TRBV5-1 with TRBJ2-1; TRBD1 is possibly the D segment (5 matching bases). The sequence came from a man between 65 and 85 years old with urothelial cancer. The sequencing used PBMCs, collected around atezolizumab (anti-PD-L1) treatment. The CDR3 protein is CASSLGQGYNEQFF. In nucleotides, the sequence is TGCGCCAGCAGCTTAGGGCAGGGCTACAATGAGCAGTTCTTC.